This T cell receptor beta chain was sequenced in a study of beta chain features in type 1 diabetes. This clone was observed a few times. Every bit of the isolated RNA underwent reverse transcription, so sequencing read expressed TCRB transcripts. The repertoire was sequenced with immunoSEQ multiplex PCR; TCRdb's copy has only in-frame clones and lacks some. The sample lists nearly 250,000 clones; about 14% were seen once. The CDR3 runs 14 residues. Trimming shortened V by 4 bases and J by 5 bases, and 12 bases separated the two germline ends. The germline V gene encodes CDR1 SGHRS and CDR2 YFSETQ. Sequencing was carried out using naive CD4+ T cells from blood. V and J are TRBV5-1 and TRBJ1-4, with D possibly matching TRBD1 (5 bases). The origin of this receptor is a middle-aged woman in good health. The CDR3: CASSLRGVNEKLFF. CDR3 in DNA: TGCGCCAGCAGCCTACGGGGGGTCAATGAAAAACTGTTTTTT.